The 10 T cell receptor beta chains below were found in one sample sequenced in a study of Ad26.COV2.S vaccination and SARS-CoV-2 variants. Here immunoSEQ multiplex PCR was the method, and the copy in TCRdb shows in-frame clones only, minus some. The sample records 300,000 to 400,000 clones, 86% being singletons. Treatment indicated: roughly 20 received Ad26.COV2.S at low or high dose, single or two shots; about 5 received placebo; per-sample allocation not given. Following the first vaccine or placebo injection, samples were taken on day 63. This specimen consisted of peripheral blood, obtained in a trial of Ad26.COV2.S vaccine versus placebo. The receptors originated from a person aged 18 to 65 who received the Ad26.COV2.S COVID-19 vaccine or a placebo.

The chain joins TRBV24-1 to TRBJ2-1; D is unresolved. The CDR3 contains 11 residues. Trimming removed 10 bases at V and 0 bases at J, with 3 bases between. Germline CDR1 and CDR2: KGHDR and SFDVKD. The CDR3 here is CATGSYNEQFF. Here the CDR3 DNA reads TGTGCCACGGGCTCCTACAATGAGCAGTTCTTC.

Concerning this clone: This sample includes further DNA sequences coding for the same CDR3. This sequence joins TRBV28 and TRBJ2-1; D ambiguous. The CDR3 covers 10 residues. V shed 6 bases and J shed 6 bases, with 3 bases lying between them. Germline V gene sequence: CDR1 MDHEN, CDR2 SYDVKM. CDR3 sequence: CASSFNEQFF. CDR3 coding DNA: TGTGCCAGCAGCTTCAATGAGCAGTTCTTC.

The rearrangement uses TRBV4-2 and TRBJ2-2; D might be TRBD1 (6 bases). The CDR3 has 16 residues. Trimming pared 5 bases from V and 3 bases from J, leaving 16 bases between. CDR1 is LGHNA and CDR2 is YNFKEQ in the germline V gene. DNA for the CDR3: TGTGCCAGCAGCTATTCCCCGGGACATGACACCGGGGAGCTGTTTTTT. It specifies CASSYSPGHDTGELFF.

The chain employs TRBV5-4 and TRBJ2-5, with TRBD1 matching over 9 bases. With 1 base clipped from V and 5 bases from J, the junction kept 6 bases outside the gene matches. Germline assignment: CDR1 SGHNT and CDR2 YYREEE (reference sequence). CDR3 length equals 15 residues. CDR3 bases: TGTGCCAGCAGCTTGCTCGGACAGGGGACGGAGACCCAGTACTTC. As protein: CASSLLGQGTETQYF.

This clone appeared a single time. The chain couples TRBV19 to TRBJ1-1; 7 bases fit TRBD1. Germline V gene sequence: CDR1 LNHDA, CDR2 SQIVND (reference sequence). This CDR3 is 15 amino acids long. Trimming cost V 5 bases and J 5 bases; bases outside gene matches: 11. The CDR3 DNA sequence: TGTGCCAGTAGTTTCGAACAGGGGCTTGCAACTGAAGCTTTCTTT. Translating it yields CASSFEQGLATEAFF.

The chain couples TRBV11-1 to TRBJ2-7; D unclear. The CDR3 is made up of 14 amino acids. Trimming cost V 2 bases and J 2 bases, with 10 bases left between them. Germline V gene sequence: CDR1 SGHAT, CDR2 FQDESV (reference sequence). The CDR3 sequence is CASSLMQATYEQYF. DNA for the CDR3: TGTGCCAGCAGCTTAATGCAAGCTACCTACGAGCAGTACTTC.

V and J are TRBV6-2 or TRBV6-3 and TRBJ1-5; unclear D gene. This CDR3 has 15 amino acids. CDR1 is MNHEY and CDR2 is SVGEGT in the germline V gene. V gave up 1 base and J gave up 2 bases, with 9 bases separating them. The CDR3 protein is CASSYWGFGNQPQHF. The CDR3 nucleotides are TGTGCCAGCAGTTACTGGGGTTTCGGCAATCAGCCCCAGCATTTT.

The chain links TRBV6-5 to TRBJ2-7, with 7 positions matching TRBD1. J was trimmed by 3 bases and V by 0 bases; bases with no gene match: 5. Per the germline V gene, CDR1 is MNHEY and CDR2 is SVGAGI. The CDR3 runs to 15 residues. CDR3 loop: CASSYSSSGGYEQYF. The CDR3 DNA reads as TGTGCCAGCAGTTACTCTTCGTCAGGGGGCTACGAGCAGTACTTC.

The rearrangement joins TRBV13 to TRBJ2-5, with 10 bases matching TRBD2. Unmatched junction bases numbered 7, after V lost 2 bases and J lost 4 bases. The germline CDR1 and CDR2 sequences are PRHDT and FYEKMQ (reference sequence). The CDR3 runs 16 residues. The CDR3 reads CASSLLAGVGVETQYF. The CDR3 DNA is TGTGCCAGCAGCTTACTAGCGGGAGTTGGAGTAGAGACCCAGTACTTC.

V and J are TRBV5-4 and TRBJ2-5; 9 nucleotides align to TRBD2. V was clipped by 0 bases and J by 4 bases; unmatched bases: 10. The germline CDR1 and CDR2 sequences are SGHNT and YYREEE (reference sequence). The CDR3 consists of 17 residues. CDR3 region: CASSLGAGGRGRETQYF. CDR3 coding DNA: TGTGCCAGCAGCTTGGGAGCGGGGGGAAGGGGACGAGAGACCCAGTACTTC.